The TCR beta chain under discussion was sequenced for a study of cytomegalovirus exposure and HLA in healthy donors (TCRdb year 2017). A note on the overall study: According to an earlier analysis of 587 of the donors, about 179 million T cells yielded roughly 110 million unique TCR beta sequences and 276 Gb of sequence data. Typing coverage differed by locus: A, B, C, DRB1 and DQB1 were typed in roughly 620-640 donors, DQA1 in 522, DPA1 in 600 to 610, and DPB1 in 450 to 490. Because of strong linkage in the cohort, roughly five DR-DQ haplotypes were treated as single units for association and clustering. Besides the first cohort of around 670 subjects, a separate validation cohort made up of about 120 different subjects was used. Across around 400 genotyped donors of the cohort, an average of 235,054 unique TCR beta nucleotide sequences per donor were sequenced, and approximately 17% of those sequences were non-productive. Approximately 330 gigabases of sequencing data and around 85 million unique TCR sequences made up an early release that covered roughly 670 HLA-typed donors. A later genetic analysis took genome-wide SNP genotypes for about three fifths of the roughly 700 donors and used that subset as a discovery cohort. In a later analysis, previously published TCR beta repertoires from 500 to 750 donors were re-analyzed and high-resolution HLA genotyping was added so that TCR occurrence patterns could be studied. In the later analysis, no new phenotypic data were used to find candidate immune exposures; instead, reliance was placed on TCR beta sequences and their occurrence across donors. Alongside the repertoire data, information on donor age, sex, ethnicity and CMV serostatus was compiled. All discovery cohort repertoires had been generated on a single sequencing platform. The aim of the study was to test whether cataloging public T cell receptors could identify signatures of past pathogen exposure. An earlier analysis of some 500 of the donors applied high-throughput TCR beta sequencing to assess whether each TCR beta V gene segment acted as functional or pseudogenic. Of the roughly 400 genotyped donors, roughly 76% were placed in the genetic ancestry cluster associated with self-reported Caucasian donors. Class I and class II HLA loci were covered by the typing at four-digit resolution. High-throughput TCR immunosequencing, statistical association of individual TCRs with disease status, and machine learning were combined to predict cytomegalovirus infection status. The T cell repertoires of 550 to 850 subjects were profiled by immunosequencing and related to cytomegalovirus serostatus. Results the study describes overall, beyond this receptor: In the study, roughly 160 TCR beta chains were listed as associated with cytomegalovirus. Some IMGT-functional V segments, including TRBV6-2 and TRBV6-3, could not be distinguished by the 87-base-pair reads and were therefore excluded. A further reported finding was that TCR beta sequences accurately predicted the HLA-A and HLA-B alleles for most subjects in the first cohort. A later analysis associated 15,000 to 20,000 TCR beta sequences with specific HLA alleles at a false discovery rate of 0.05. The authors suggested that the approach could potentially be extended to other disease states and immunological phenotypes. In vitro tests confirmed that a few of the cytomegalovirus-associated TCR beta chains recognize cytomegalovirus antigens. Strong co-occurrence of HLA alleles, especially DR and DQ, made assigning TCR associations to individual alleles difficult. A group of highly shared sequence variants was considered likely to be a technical artifact of the sequencing pipeline. A later genetic analysis reported fewer N-insertions in productive TCRs among donors in an Asian-associated ancestry cluster than the roughly 700-donor mean. In a later analysis, HLA-associated TCR beta chains showed more clonal expansion and lower generation probabilities than non-associated chains that were equally common. Most CMV-associated TCR beta chains appeared to be HLA-restricted in a later analysis, and the HLA associations seemed to be driven largely by CMV exposure. Broadly in line with IMGT annotations, most TCR beta V segments showed up in productive rearrangements about 87% or about 30% of the time in an earlier analysis of around 550 of the donors. Because some donors lacked HLA typing at each locus, the association tests relied only on the typed subset. The presence/absence analyses assumed that sequencing depth was roughly uniform across donors, and that assumption may not be true. In a later analysis, TCR association rates were found to vary across HLA loci, with the most associated TCRs seen for DRB1 alleles and the fewest for HLA-C alleles. Correlated functional status among segregating V segments might be attributable to linkage disequilibrium, but an unknown experimental factor could not be ruled out. A later analysis reported that several top co-occurrence clusters appeared linked to parvovirus B19, influenza, CMV and Epstein-Barr virus. The classifier was reported to diagnose cytomegalovirus status with high specificity and sensitivity in both the original cohort and the validation cohort. Because counts were too low, seventeen rarely observed V segments, including chromosome 9 orphons, were excluded from the earlier analysis of a few hundred of the donors. Only TCR beta chains were sequenced in this cohort, and the absence of alpha or paired-chain data limited detectable features. V-gene and J-gene trimming of TCR beta chains was associated with a missense DCLRE1C variant in a later genetic analysis, and the association was replicated in an independent cohort. Most TCR sequences were observed very rarely across donors, whereas some public TCRs were present in many individuals. The only immune exposure information available for the cohort was CMV serostatus.

Library prep was done by the immunoSEQ multiplex PCR assay. For the multiplex PCR, a mixture combining 60 forward primers for TCR Vbeta segments and 13 reverse primers for TCR Jbeta segments was used. The CDR3 region of rearranged TCR beta genes was amplified from genomic DNA by a multiplex PCR assay. On the Illumina HiSeq System, the amplified TCR beta libraries were sequenced as 87-base-pair reads. Per the source publication's procedure: A later analysis counted tens of millions of unique TCR beta chains across the 550 to 700 repertoires, and approximately 11 million of these chains were shared by at least two donors. Raw reads were error-corrected and collapsed into unique sequences with a nearest-neighbor algorithm that merged closely related sequences to remove PCR and sequencing errors. V, D and J gene segments were assigned by aligning CDR3 sequences to IMGT reference sequences. For a sequence to be retained, at least a six-nucleotide match to both a V gene segment and a J gene segment was required. Rearrangements were called productive when the CDR3 lacked stop codons and stayed in frame with V and J; all others were non-productive. Following IMGT convention, CDR3 was defined as the stretch from the second conserved V-encoded cysteine up to the conserved J-encoded phenylalanine. The earlier analysis of about 570 of the donors excluded any sequence lacking an unambiguous match to a single V gene segment. In an earlier analysis of roughly 600 of the donors, a V segment was called functional when productive rearrangements were above 56.7%, and segregating when the standard deviation between donors exceeded 5%. A statistical classification framework was built to diagnose cytomegalovirus status from the catalog of TCR beta chain sequences. A later analysis assigned V and J genes by comparing TCR nucleotide sequences with IMGT/GENE-DB human TR gene sequences. The TCRdist pipeline was used in a later analysis to assign CDR3 sequences and most-parsimonious VDJ recombination scenarios. In a later analysis, each TCR beta chain was defined by its CDR3 amino acid sequence together with its V-gene family, and reads without a unique V-gene family were excluded. As a way to deal with suspected cross-contamination and a sequencing artifact, a later analysis dropped hundreds of nucleotide sequences that were highly shared and had low generation probability. In a later analysis, a clonal expansion index for each public chain was calculated from normalized within-repertoire ranks of inferred template counts. Generation probabilities in a later analysis came from a VDJ recombination model fitted to out-of-frame rearrangements, and those results were checked against IGoR. Hypergeometric tests were used in a later analysis to score TCR-TCR, TCR-HLA and TCR-CMV co-occurrence, with a repertoire-size bias correction applied to the TCR pairs. A later analysis estimated false discovery rates by permuting HLA or CMV assignments 20 times. A later analysis grouped co-occurring TCRs with DBSCAN, adding TCRdist sequence similarity when clustering within HLA-allele-positive subsets. Repertoires with fewer than 30,000 or more than 120,000 public chains were left out of co-occurrence clustering, as were roughly five repertoires with anomalous nucleotide sharing. What TCRdb holds here is the immuneACCESS table cut down to in-frame rearrangements. Part of the clones is not present; checked against another copy, under half of the missing clones reflect an unresolved V gene, and the others are unexplained. D and trimming were read from the DNA, whereas the V and J calls and clone size are those reported in that table. This sample holds around 130,000 clones; less than 85% were observed only once. The biggest ten clones account for 1% of the sample.

As regards this clone: It has no known antigen specificity. No much larger clone is present one base from it, and per-base qualities are unavailable.

The cohort was made up of 666 healthy bone marrow donors. At the time of sampling, all cohort members were nominally healthy, though unrecorded immune exposures were likely present. The donor was CMV seronegative and belonged to the group of 350 to 400 seronegative cohort members. A peripheral blood sample was collected from each donor, and TCR beta sequencing was performed on peripheral blood mononuclear cells. The Qiagen DNeasy Blood Extraction Kit was used to extract genomic DNA from the blood cell samples. According to the germline V gene (reference sequence), CDR1 reads GTSNPN and CDR2 reads SVGIG. V drops 4 bases and J drops 5 bases, leaving 20 bases in between. The CDR3 starts with the cysteine, ends with the phenylalanine, and has 15 residues. The sequence is cut down to CDR3 DNA, 45 bases in frame from base 1.

The clonotype comes from a middle-aged man in good health and CMV-seronegative. Input material: PBMCs. The rearrangement combines TRBV30 with TRBJ1-2; TRBD1 is possibly the D segment (5 matching bases). The DNA sequence is given as TGTGCCTGGAAGGCAAGGGGCGCCCGGGGGTATGGCTACACCTTC. This encodes CAWKARGARGYGYTF.